The 9 T cell receptor beta chains below were found in one sample sequenced in a study of response to subunit inactivated influenza vaccine. TCRdb fed the RT-PCR reads into MiXCR, producing one record per CDR3 protein. Seen here are about 180,000 distinct CDR3 sequences, about 9.3% observed once, and the top ten hold 11%. Sample: non-naive T cells sorted from PBMCs, taken on the day of vaccination. The receptors here all came from a man over 45 who received an inactivated influenza vaccine.

This clonotype was counted a few times. This chain joins TRBV20-1 and TRBJ2-7; 9 nucleotides align to TRBD2. The CDR3 is made up of 14 amino acids. V gave up 5 bases and J gave up 5 bases; unmatched junction bases: 10. The germline V gene encodes CDR1 DFQATT and CDR2 SNEGSKA (reference sequence). The CDR3 loop reads CSAPGAAGGHEQYF. The CDR3 DNA is TGCAGTGCTCCAGGGGCGGCGGGAGGGCACGAGCAGTACTTC.

This clonotype has just a few counts. J is TRBJ1-5 and V is TRBV6-1, with TRBD1 matching over 7 bases. Trimming took 6 bases from V and 6 from J; bases not matched to a gene: 8. This CDR3 region has 14 residues. The germline V gene has CDR1 MNHNS and CDR2 SASEGT. The CDR3 here is CASRGQGGSQPQHF. The CDR3 nucleotides read TGTGCCAGCAGGGGCCAAGGGGGCAGTCAGCCCCAGCATTTT.

Many counts were recorded for this clonotype. The rearrangement links TRBV21-1 to TRBJ1-5. TRBV21-1 is annotated as a pseudogene. The length of the CDR3 is 14 residues. The CDR3: CASSNDGLGQPQHF. In DNA, the CDR3 is TGTGCCAGCAGCAACGACGGGCTAGGTCAGCCCCAGCATTTT.

In this sample, this clonotype turned up a few times. The gene calls are TRBV6-5 and TRBJ2-6; tentatively, D is TRBD1 or TRBD2 (5 bases each). CDR1 MNHEY and CDR2 SVGAGI come from the germline V gene. The CDR3 covers 18 residues. Trimming removed 2 bases from V and 1 base from J, with 15 bases in between. CDR3 bases: TGTGCCAGCAGTTACGGGGGTGTCCGCCTTTCTGGGGCCAACGTCCTGACTTTC. Its protein is CASSYGGVRLSGANVLTF.

Turning to this clonotype: This may come from a read error, since a much larger clone is one base off. V gene TRBV5-1 combines with J gene TRBJ1-6; D not resolved. The V gene lost 5 bases and the J gene lost 5 bases, with 11 bases spanning the gap. CDR1 and CDR2 from the germline V gene are SGHRS and YFSETQ. CDR3 size: 14 residues. CDR3 in DNA: TGCGCCAGCAGTCCCGTGGTTAATAATTCACCCCTCCACTTT. Its protein is CASSPVVNNSPLHF.

The sample holds a few counts of this clonotype. The V gene is TRBV28, the J gene TRBJ2-7, with D tentatively TRBD2 (6 bases). The CDR3 has 15 amino acids. Trimming stripped 6 bases from V and 4 bases from J, with 19 bases between. Germline CDR1 is MDHEN and CDR2 is SYDVKM. DNA of the CDR3: TGTGCCAGCAGATCGCGTGGGGGGAGGCTATACGAGCAGTACTTC. Protein product: CASRSRGGRLYEQYF.

The chain employs TRBV2 and TRBJ2-1; 9 bases agree with TRBD2. The CDR3 is made up of 15 amino acids. CDR1 and CDR2 from the germline V gene are SNHLY and FYNNEI. Losses at the gene ends were 4 bases for V and 3 bases for J; bases not matched to a gene: 4. CDR3 bases: TGTGCCAGCAGTGCCCAGACTAGCGGCTACAATGAGCAGTTCTTC. It codes for CASSAQTSGYNEQFF. The variable domain in full, with the rest retrieved from reference TRBV2 and TRBJ2-1, is EPEVTQTPSHQVTQMGQEVILRCVPISNHLYFYWYRQILGQKVEFLVSFYNNEISEKSEIFDDQFSVERPDGSNFTLKIRSTKLEDSAMYFCASSAQTSGYNEQFFGPGTRLTVL.

This clonotype was seen at least ten times. The V gene is TRBV18, the J gene TRBJ1-2; 8 bases are shared with TRBD1. The CDR3 covers 13 residues. Germline V gene lookup returns CDR1 KGHSH and CDR2 LQKENI. V shed 3 bases, J shed 6 bases, and the junction held 3 bases outside the gene matches. CDR3 bases: TGTGCCAGCTCACCGGACAGGGACCATGGCTACACCTTC. Encoded protein: CASSPDRDHGYTF.

The table lists this clonotype with a few counts. This rearrangement joins TRBV6-1 to TRBJ2-1; weak D call: TRBD1 (6 bases). The V end was cut by 6 bases, the J end by 2 bases, with 14 bases between. The CDR3 sequence is 15 residues long. Germline values: CDR1 MNHNS, CDR2 SASEGT. CDR3: CASRLDSGPYNEQFF. The CDR3, as DNA: TGTGCCAGCAGGCTGGACAGCGGACCCTACAATGAGCAGTTCTTC.